This TCR beta chain came from a study of T cells after yellow fever vaccination. This clonotype was seen only a few times. Its antigen remains unknown. TCRdb reprocessed the 5' RACE reads with MiXCR, giving one entry per CDR3 protein. The repertoire includes about 370,000 distinct CDR3 sequences, roughly 12% of them detected once, and more than 15% sits in the top ten. Findings and limits, study-wide: A small share of clonotypes appeared in both CD4 and CD8 compartments.

Germline lookup yields CDR1 MGHRA and CDR2 YSYEKL. The V gene end was trimmed by 0 bases and the J gene end by 5 bases; junction bases not matched to a gene: 6. The CDR3 runs 16 residues. The chain uses TRBV4-1 and TRBJ2-5, with 10 nucleotides matching TRBD1. The input for sequencing was PBMCs, taken on the day of the first yellow fever vaccination. This clonotype was sampled from a man aged 18 to 35 who received the YFV17D yellow fever vaccine. The CDR3 loop is CASSQDRDRGSETQYF. The CDR3 DNA reads TGCGCCAGCAGCCAAGATAGGGACAGGGGATCGGAGACCCAGTACTTC.